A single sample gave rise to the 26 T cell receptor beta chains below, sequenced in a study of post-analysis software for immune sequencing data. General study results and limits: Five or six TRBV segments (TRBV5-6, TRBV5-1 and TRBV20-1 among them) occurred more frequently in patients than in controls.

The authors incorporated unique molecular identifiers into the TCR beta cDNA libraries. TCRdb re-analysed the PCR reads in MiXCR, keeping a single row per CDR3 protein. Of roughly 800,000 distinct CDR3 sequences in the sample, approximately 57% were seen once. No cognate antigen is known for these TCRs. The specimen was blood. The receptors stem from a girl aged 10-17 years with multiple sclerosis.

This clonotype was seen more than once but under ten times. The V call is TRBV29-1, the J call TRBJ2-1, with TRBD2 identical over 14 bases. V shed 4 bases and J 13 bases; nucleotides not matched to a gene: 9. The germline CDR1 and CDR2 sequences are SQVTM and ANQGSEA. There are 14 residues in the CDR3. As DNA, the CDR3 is TGCAGCGTTGTAACCGGGACTAGCGGGAGCCGCCAGTTCTTC. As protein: CSVVTGTSGSRQFF.

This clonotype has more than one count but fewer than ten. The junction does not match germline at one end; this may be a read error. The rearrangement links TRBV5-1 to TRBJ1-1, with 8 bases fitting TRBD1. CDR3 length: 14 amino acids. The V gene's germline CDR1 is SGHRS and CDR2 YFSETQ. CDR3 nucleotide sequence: TGTGCCAGCAGTTTGGACAGGGCGAACACTGAAGCTTTCTTT. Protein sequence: CASSLDRANTEAFF.

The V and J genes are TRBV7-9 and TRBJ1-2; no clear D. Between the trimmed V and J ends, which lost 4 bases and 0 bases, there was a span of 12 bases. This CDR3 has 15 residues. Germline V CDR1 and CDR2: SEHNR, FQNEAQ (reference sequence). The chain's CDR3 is CASSSGRSANYGYTF. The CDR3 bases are TGTGCCAGCAGCTCCGGACGGAGCGCTAACTATGGCTACACCTTC.

For the CDR3, the DNA is TGTGCCACCAGCACACCGAAGGGGGGACAGGGGGATGAGCAGTTCTTC. It translates to CATSTPKGGQGDEQFF. This rearrangement joins TRBV15 to TRBJ2-1, with TRBD1 matching 11 bases. Per germline, CDR1 LNHNV and CDR2 YYDKDF (reference sequence). Trimming removed 4 bases from V and 8 bases from J; junction bases left unmatched: 10. The CDR3 sequence is 16 residues long.

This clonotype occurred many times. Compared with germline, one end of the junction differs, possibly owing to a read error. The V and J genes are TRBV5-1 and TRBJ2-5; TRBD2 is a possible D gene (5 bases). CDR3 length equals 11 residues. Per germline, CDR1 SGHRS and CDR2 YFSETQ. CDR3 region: CASRREETQYF. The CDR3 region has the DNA TGTGCCAGCAGGCGGGAAGAGACCCAGTACTTC.

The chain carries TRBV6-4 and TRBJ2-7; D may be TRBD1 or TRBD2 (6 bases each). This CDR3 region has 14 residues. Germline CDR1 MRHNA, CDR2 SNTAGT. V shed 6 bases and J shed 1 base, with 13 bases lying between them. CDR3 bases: TGTGCCAGCAGCGTTGAGGGGGGTTCCTACGAGCAGTACTTC. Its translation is CASSVEGGSYEQYF.

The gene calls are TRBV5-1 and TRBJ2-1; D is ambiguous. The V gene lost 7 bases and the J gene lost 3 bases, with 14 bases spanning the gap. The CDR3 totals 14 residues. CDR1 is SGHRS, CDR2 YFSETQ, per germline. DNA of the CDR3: TGCGCCAGCCAACTGGACCCTGGCTACAATGAGCAGTTCTTC. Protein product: CASQLDPGYNEQFF.

CDR3 loop: CASSHSRDTDTQYF. For the CDR3, the DNA is TGTGCCAGCAGCCACTCTAGGGACACAGATACGCAGTATTTT. The V and J genes are TRBV11-2 and TRBJ2-3, with unresolved D. Trimming pared 5 bases from V and 2 bases from J, leaving 11 bases between. From germline, CDR1 is SGHAT and CDR2 FQNNGV. The CDR3 runs to 14 residues. Supplemented by reference TRBV11-2 and TRBJ2-3, the full variable domain reads EAGVAQSPRYKIIEKRQSVAFWCNPISGHATLYWYQQILGQGPKLLIQFQNNGVVDDSQLPKDRFSAERLKGVDSTLKIQPAKLEDSAVYLCASSHSRDTDTQYFGPGTRLTVL.

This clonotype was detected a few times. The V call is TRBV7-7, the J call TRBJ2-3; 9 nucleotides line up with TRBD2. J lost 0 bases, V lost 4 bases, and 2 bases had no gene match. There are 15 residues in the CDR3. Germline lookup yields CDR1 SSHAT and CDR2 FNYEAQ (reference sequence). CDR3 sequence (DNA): TGTGCCAGCAGCTCTAGCGGGACCAGCACAGATACGCAGTATTTT. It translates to CASSSSGTSTDTQYF.

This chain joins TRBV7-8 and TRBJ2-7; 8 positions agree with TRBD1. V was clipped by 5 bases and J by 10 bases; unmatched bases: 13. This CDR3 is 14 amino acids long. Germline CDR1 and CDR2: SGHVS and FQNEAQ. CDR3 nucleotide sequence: TGTGCCAGCAGCCCAGCAGCACAGGGGGTAAAACAGTACTTC. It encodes CASSPAAQGVKQYF.

The CDR3 DNA reads TGCAGTGCCTTGGGACAGAGTTTATATGGCTACACCTTC. It specifies CSALGQSLYGYTF. The chain combines TRBV20-1 with TRBJ1-2; TRBD1 agrees at 7 bases. Germline values: CDR1 DFQATT, CDR2 SNEGSKA (reference sequence). V lost 6 bases to trimming and J lost 5 bases; unmatched junction nucleotides: 9. There are 13 residues in the CDR3.

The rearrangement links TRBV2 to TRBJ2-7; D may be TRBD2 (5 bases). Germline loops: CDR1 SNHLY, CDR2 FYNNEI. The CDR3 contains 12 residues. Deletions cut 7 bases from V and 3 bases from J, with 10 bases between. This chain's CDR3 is CASTGSIYEQYF. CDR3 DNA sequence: TGTGCCAGCACTGGGAGTATCTACGAGCAGTACTTC.

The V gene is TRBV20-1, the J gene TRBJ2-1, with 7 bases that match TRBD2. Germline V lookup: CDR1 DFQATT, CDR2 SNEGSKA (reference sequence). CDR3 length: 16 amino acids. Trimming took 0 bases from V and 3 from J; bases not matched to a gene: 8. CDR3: CSARDTSGVHYNEQFF. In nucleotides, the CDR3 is TGCAGTGCTAGAGACACAAGCGGGGTACACTACAATGAGCAGTTCTTC.

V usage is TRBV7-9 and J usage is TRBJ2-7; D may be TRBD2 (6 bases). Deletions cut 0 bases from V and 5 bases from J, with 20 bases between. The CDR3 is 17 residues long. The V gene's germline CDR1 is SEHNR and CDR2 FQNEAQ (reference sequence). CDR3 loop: CASSLAGMEGVSDEQYF. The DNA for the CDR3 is TGTGCCAGCAGCTTAGCGGGGATGGAGGGTGTAAGCGACGAGCAGTACTTC.

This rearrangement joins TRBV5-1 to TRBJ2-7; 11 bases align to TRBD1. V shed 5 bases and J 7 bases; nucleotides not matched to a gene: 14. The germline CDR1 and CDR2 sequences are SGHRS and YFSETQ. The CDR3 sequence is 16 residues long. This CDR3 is CASSKDRTGGWNEQYF. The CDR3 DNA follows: TGCGCCAGCAGTAAGGATCGGACAGGGGGCTGGAATGAGCAGTACTTC. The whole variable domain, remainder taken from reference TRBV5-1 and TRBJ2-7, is KAGVTQTPRYLIKTRGQQVTLSCSPISGHRSVSWYQQTPGQGLQFLFEYFSETQRNKGNFPGRFSGRQFSNSRSEMNVSTLELGDSALYLCASSKDRTGGWNEQYFGPGTRLTVT.

The CDR3 DNA follows: TGTGCCAGCACCTTGGGGCAGATAGTCACAGATACGCAGTATTTT. Translation gives CASTLGQIVTDTQYF. The chain links TRBV12-3 or TRBV12-4 to TRBJ2-3, with D possibly being TRBD1 (5 bases). Trimming removed 7 bases at V and 2 bases at J, with 16 bases between. The CDR3 length is 15 residues.

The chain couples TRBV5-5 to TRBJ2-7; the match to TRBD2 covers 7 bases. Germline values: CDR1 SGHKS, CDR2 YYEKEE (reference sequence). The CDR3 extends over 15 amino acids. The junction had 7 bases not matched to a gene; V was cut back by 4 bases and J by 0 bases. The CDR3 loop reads CASSHVASGSYEQYF. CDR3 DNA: TGTGCCAGCAGCCACGTCGCTAGCGGCTCCTACGAGCAGTACTTC.

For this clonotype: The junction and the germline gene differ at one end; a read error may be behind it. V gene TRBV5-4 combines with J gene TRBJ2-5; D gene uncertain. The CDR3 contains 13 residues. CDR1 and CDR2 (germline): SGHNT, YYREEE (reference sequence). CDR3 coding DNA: TGTGCCAGCGGCTTGGCTGAACGGGAGACCCAGTACTTC. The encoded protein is CASGLAERETQYF.

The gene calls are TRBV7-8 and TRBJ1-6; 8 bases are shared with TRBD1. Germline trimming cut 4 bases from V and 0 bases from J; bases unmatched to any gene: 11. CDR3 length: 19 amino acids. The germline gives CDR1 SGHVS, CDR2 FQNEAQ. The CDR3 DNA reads TGTGCCAGCAGCTCCCTTCGGACAGGGCCCAGCTCCTATAATTCACCCCTCCACTTT. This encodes CASSSLRTGPSSYNSPLHF.

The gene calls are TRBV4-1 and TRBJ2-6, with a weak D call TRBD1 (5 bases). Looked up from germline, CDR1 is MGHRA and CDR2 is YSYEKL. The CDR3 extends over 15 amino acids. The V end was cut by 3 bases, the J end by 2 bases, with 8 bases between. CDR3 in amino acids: CASSQQGTGANVLTF. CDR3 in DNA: TGCGCCAGCAGCCAGCAGGGCACTGGGGCCAACGTCCTGACTTTC.

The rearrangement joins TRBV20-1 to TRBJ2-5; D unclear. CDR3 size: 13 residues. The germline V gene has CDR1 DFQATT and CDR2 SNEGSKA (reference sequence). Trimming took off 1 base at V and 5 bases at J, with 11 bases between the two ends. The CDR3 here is CSARVPSGETQYF. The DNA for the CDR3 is TGCAGTGCTAGAGTCCCGAGTGGGGAGACCCAGTACTTC.

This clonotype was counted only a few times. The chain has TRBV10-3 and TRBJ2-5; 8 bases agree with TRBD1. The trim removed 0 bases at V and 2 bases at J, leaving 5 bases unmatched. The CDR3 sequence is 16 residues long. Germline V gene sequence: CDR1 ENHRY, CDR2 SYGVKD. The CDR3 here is CAISESRQGWQETQYF. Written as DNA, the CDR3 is TGTGCCATCAGTGAGTCGCGACAGGGGTGGCAAGAGACCCAGTACTTC.

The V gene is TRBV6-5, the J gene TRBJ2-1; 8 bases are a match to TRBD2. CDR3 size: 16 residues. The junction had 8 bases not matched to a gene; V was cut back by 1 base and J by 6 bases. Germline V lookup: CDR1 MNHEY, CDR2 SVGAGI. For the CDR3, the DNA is TGTGCCAGCAGTTACTTGGGGGTTCTAGCGGGCAATGAGCAGTTCTTC. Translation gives CASSYLGVLAGNEQFF.

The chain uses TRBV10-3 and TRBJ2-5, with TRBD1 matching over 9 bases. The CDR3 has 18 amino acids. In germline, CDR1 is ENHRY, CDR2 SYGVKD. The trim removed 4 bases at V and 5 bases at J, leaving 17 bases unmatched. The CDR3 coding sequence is TGTGCCATCAGTGGAATGGAAGGGACAGGGTTGGCGTGGGAGACCCAGTACTTC. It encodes CAISGMEGTGLAWETQYF.

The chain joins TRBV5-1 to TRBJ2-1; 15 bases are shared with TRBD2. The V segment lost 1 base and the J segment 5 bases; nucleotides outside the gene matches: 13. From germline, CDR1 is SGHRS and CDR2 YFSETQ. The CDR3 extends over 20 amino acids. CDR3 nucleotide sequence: TGCGCCAGCAGCTTGTATGGACTAGCGGGAGGGCTTGGTCAACACAATGAGCAGTTCTTC. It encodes CASSLYGLAGGLGQHNEQFF.

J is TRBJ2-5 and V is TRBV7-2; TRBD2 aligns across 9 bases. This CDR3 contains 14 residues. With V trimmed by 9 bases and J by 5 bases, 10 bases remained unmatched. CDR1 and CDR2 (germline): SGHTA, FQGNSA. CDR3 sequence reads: CASYSGRDRETQYF. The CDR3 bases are TGTGCCAGTTATAGCGGGAGAGACCGGGAGACCCAGTACTTC.